The T cell receptor beta chain described here comes from a study of molecular identifiers for immune sequencing clone quantification. A single record per CDR3 protein comes from TCRdb applying MiXCR to the PCR reads. This table has more than 550,000 distinct CDR3 sequences, over 25% appearing once. Broader study findings: Jurkat TCR RNA spiked in from one cell reportedly remained identifiable amid approximately 1 million naive cells.

In regard to this clonotype: Its cognate antigen is unknown.

The sample comprised naive CD8+ T cells from blood, with Jurkat cell RNA spiked in. This sample's subset: FACS-sorted CD8+CD4-CCR7+CD45RA+ naive T cells. The clonotype comes from a human donor in good health. Some libraries in this study had Jurkat cell RNA spiked in.

CDR3 DNA: TGCGCCAGCAGCCAAGATACCTGGGGCTCCTTCACTGAAGCTTTCTTT. This gives the protein CASSQDTWGSFTEAFF. The chain is built from TRBV4-3 and TRBJ1-1, with D perhaps TRBD1 (5 bases). The CDR3 contains 16 residues. Germline V gene lookup returns CDR1 LGHNA and CDR2 YSLEER. V lost 0 bases, J lost 4 bases, and 15 bases lay in between.